This T cell receptor beta chain originates from a study of cytomegalovirus exposure and HLA in healthy donors. The PCR contained 60 Vbeta and 13 Jbeta primers. TCRdb keeps only in-frame clones here, not all; method: immunoSEQ multiplex PCR. Among 150,000 to 200,000 clones, approximately 85% were seen once, and the ten largest hold 0.96%. This clone was counted a single time. The sequence came from a girl aged 2 to 9 in good health and CMV-seropositive. Sequenced material: PBMCs.

The CDR3 nucleotides are TGTGCCAGCAGCTTTATCCCCGACAGGGACTACGAGCAGTACTTC. Translating gives CASSFIPDRDYEQYF. This chain links TRBV7-8 with TRBJ2-7; TRBD1 aligns across 7 bases. With V trimmed by 3 bases and J by 3 bases, 8 bases remained unmatched. The CDR3 runs to 15 residues. Germline values: CDR1 SGHVS, CDR2 FQNEAQ.